This T cell receptor (beta chain) emerged from a study of STAT3 mutations in large granular lymphocyte leukemia. Per the germline V gene, CDR1 is SGHKS and CDR2 is YYEKEE (reference sequence). This CDR3 spans 15 amino acids. Using immunoSEQ multiplex PCR, the repertoire was profiled, and TCRdb retains in-frame clones only, with some absent. In the table there are about 3,300 clones, roughly 47% of which are singletons. With regard to this clone: Its matching antigen is unknown. A read error may produce the germline difference seen at one junction end.

Broader study findings: In T-cell large granular lymphocyte leukemia, about half of patients showed multiple immunodominant subclonotypes. Persisting codominant clonotypes may have hidden a small pathogenic clone.

The sequencing sample was made of peripheral blood mononuclear cells. The V call is TRBV5-5, the J call TRBJ2-7; D remains ambiguous. The receptor's source is a man between 50 and 59 years old with T-cell large granular lymphocyte leukemia. Some clones in this sample may be carry-over from other donors' samples. CDR3 nucleotides: TGCGCCAGCAGCCCTACAGCTCTCCATACCTACGAGCAGTACTTC. Translation: CASSPTALHTYEQYF.